Listed below are T cell receptor beta chains from one sample, sequenced in a study of cytomegalovirus exposure and HLA in healthy donors. Measured with immunoSEQ multiplex PCR; TCRdb has only the in-frame clones, and not every one. The sample lists approximately 200,000 clones, roughly 85% occurring once. The sequencing sample was made of PBMCs. These receptors were obtained from a woman in her 50s in good health and CMV-seronegative. The CDR3 runs from the conserved cysteine through the conserved F or W. The order of the fields is clone size, D gene, J gene, V gene, CDR3 DNA, CDR3 protein. D genes are given only for firm matches. The listing skips clone size in some rows; elsewhere it reads once, few, many or a size class.

clone_size: -
d_call: TRBD1
j_call: TRBJ2-1
v_call: TRBV5-1
cdr3_nt: TGCGCCAGCAGCTTGGGTTTAGGGGGCAGAAACAATGAGCAGTTCTTC
cdr3_aa: CASSLGLGGRNNEQFF

clone_size: once
d_call: -
j_call: TRBJ1-3
v_call: TRBV2
cdr3_nt: TGTGCCATCTGGGAGGTCTCTGGAAACACCATATATTTT
cdr3_aa: CAIWEVSGNTIYF

clone_size: -
d_call: -
j_call: TRBJ1-1
v_call: TRBV19
cdr3_nt: TGTGCCAGTACTAATCGGGGGGGAACTGAAGCTTTCTTT
cdr3_aa: CASTNRGGTEAFF

clone_size: -
d_call: TRBD2
j_call: TRBJ2-5
v_call: TRBV5-6
cdr3_nt: TGTGCCAGCAGCGGGGGACTATTCCAAGAGACCCAGTACTTC
cdr3_aa: CASSGGLFQETQYF

clone_size: -
d_call: -
j_call: TRBJ1-1
v_call: TRBV6-6
cdr3_nt: TGTGCCAGCACTAGGGGGGGTGGTGTGGAAGCTTTCTTT
cdr3_aa: CASTRGGGVEAFF

clone_size: -
d_call: -
j_call: TRBJ2-7
v_call: TRBV6-6
cdr3_nt: TGTGCCAGCAGTTACTCGAGTACCTACGAGCAGTACTTC
cdr3_aa: CASSYSSTYEQYF

clone_size: -
d_call: -
j_call: TRBJ2-3
v_call: TRBV4-1
cdr3_nt: TGCGCCAGCAGCCCCTTGACAGGAACGCGGGGCACAGATACGCAGTATTTT
cdr3_aa: CASSPLTGTRGTDTQYF

clone_size: -
d_call: -
j_call: TRBJ1-2
v_call: TRBV6-5
cdr3_nt: TGTGCCAGCAGTTACTCGAGTGTTAACTATGGCTACACCTTC
cdr3_aa: CASSYSSVNYGYTF

clone_size: -
d_call: TRBD2
j_call: TRBJ2-7
v_call: TRBV11-2
cdr3_nt: TGTGCCAGCAGCTTAGAGGGACTAACATACCGATCCTACGAGCAGTACTTC
cdr3_aa: CASSLEGLTYRSYEQYF

clone_size: -
d_call: TRBD2
j_call: TRBJ2-7
v_call: TRBV18
cdr3_nt: TGTGCCAGCTCACCACCTAGGCTAGCGGAACCCTACGAGCAGTACTTC
cdr3_aa: CASSPPRLAEPYEQYF

clone_size: -
d_call: TRBD1
j_call: TRBJ1-2
v_call: TRBV7-9
cdr3_nt: TGTGCCAGCAGCTTTACAGGGGCAGGCAGAGGCTACACCTTC
cdr3_aa: CASSFTGAGRGYTF

clone_size: -
d_call: TRBD2
j_call: TRBJ2-1
v_call: TRBV6-5
cdr3_nt: TGTGCCAGCAGTTTAGCGGGAAGCTCCTACAATGAGCAGTTCTTC
cdr3_aa: CASSLAGSSYNEQFF